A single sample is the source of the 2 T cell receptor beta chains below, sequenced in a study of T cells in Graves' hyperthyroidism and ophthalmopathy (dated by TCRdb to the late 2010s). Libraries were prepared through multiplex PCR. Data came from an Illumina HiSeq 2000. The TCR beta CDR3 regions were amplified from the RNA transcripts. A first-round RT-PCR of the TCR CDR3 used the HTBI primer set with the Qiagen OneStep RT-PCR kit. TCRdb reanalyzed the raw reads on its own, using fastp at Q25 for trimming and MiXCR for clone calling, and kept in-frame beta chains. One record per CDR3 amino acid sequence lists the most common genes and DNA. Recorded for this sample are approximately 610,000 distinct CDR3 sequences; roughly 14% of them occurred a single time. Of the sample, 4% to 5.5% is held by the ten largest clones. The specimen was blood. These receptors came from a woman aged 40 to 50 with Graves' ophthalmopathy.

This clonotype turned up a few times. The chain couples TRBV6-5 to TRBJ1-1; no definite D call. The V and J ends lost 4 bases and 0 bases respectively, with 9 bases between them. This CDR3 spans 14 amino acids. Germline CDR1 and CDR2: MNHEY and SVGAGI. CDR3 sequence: CASSSTSVNTEAFF. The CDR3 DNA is TGTGCCAGCAGTTCCACAAGCGTGAACACTGAAGCTTTCTTT.

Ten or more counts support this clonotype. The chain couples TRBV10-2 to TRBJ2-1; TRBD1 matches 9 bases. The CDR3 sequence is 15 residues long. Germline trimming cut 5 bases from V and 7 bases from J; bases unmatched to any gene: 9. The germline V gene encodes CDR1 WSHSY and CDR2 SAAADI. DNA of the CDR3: TGCGCCAGCAGTCTACCGGGACAGGGCTCGAATGAGCAGTTCTTC. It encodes CASSLPGQGSNEQFF.